This T cell receptor beta chain is from a study of blood T cell repertoires in COVID-19. The table came from immunoSEQ multiplex PCR; TCRdb's copy has only in-frame clones and leaves some out. The table includes 120,000 to 150,000 clones, more than 70% detected once. CDR1 and CDR2 from the germline V gene are SGHRS and YFSETQ. The CDR3 runs to 16 residues. V was clipped by 6 bases and J by 4 bases; unmatched bases: 13. This TCR was recovered from a man aged 60 to 69 with active or convalescent COVID-19. V and J are TRBV5-1 and TRBJ2-1, with 7 bases aligning to TRBD2. Sequences were obtained from peripheral blood. CDR3 sequence (DNA): TGCGCCAGCAACAACCGCCGGGCTAGCGGTTACAATGAGCAGTTCTTC. Protein sequence: CASNNRRASGYNEQFF.